The clone carrying this T cell receptor beta chain was recorded a few times. Its antigen is still unknown. V dropped 6 bases and J dropped 10 bases, with 13 bases sitting between them. CDR1 and CDR2 (germline): LNHDA, SQIVND (reference sequence). The CDR3 contains 13 residues. The sample originates from a study of T cells in Graves' hyperthyroidism and ophthalmopathy. Study results and limitations: In the blood, most expanded thyroid clonotypes above 0.001 appeared as well. Prediction of ophthalmopathy progression came a median approximately 6.6 months pre-onset.

TCR beta CDR3 regions were amplified from RNA. First-round RT-PCR of the TCR CDR3 relied on the HTBI primer set. TCRdb passed the multiplex PCR reads through MiXCR, listing each CDR3 protein once. This table has about 570,000 distinct CDR3 sequences, just over 45% appearing once. Criteria for exclusion of patients were uncontrolled infection, other autoimmune disease, pregnancy or lactation. Orbital computed tomography, thyroid ultrasound, serum thyroxine and TRAb, and clinical symptoms together informed the diagnoses. V usage is TRBV19 and J usage is TRBJ1-6; D is undetermined. Sequences were obtained from peripheral blood or thyroid tissue (not recorded which). This TCR derives from an adult woman with Graves' disease, either hyperthyroidism or ophthalmopathy (not recorded which). The DNA for the CDR3 is TGTGCCAGTAGCCCGCCGACTGTGTCACCCCTCCACTTT. This codes for CASSPPTVSPLHF.